These T cell receptor beta chains were read from a single sample in a study of T-cell memory formation after mild COVID-19. TCRdb re-called the 5' RACE reads through MiXCR, storing one row per CDR3 protein. This sample has a few hundred thousand distinct CDR3 sequences, with 21% found just once. Sequencing was done on a sample of PBMCs or a T cell subset sorted from them (not recorded which). The receptors derive from an adult woman who had mild COVID-19 (a few samples of this study predate the infection). Cell type and time point are not known. Each CDR3 is given with its conserved first and last residue. Fields, in order: clone size, V gene, D gene, J gene, CDR3 DNA, CDR3 protein. D genes are given only for firm matches. Part of the rows lack a size; the others show once, few, many or a class for expanded clones.

>-|TRBV9|-|TRBJ2-3
TGTGCCAGCAGCCCCACCGGGGCGATCACAGATACGCAGTATTTT
CASSPTGAITDTQYF
>many|TRBV7-9|-|TRBJ2-3
TGTGCCAGCAGCTTAGCGATACTAGTAAGCACAGATACGCAGTATTTT
CASSLAILVSTDTQYF
>-|TRBV10-3|TRBD1|TRBJ1-5
TGTGCCATCAGTGAGTCCAGGACAGGCGATCGGCCCCAGCATTTT
CAISESRTGDRPQHF
>-|TRBV5-1|TRBD2|TRBJ2-7
TGCGCCAGCAGTCCGATCGCGACTAGCGGGGGTGGACACGAGCAGTACTTC
CASSPIATSGGGHEQYF
>few|TRBV24-1|-|TRBJ1-1
TGTGCCACCAGTGCCCCGCCGATAGGGGAGTGGGTGGACACTGAAGCTTTCTTT
CATSAPPIGEWVDTEAFF
>few|TRBV5-6|-|TRBJ2-3
TGTGCCAGCAGCTTGGTTTCAGATACGCAGTATTTT
CASSLVSDTQYF
>-|TRBV29-1|-|TRBJ2-5
TGCAGCGTTCGGTTAGGGGAGACCCAGTACTTC
CSVRLGETQYF
>-|TRBV19|-|TRBJ2-7
TGTGCCAGTAGTCCACTCGGGGGCTTCGACGAGCAGTACTTC
CASSPLGGFDEQYF
>-|TRBV12-3/TRBV12-4|-|TRBJ2-2
TGTGCCAGCAGAGGCGTGAACACCGGGGAGCTGTTTTTT
CASRGVNTGELFF
>many|TRBV25-1|-|TRBJ2-4
TGTGCCAGCAGTTTTACGAACATTCAGTACTTC
CASSFTNIQYF
>few|TRBV2|-|TRBJ1-5
TGTGCCAGCAGTGACAGGGGCGCAGGTCAGCCCCAGCATTTT
CASSDRGAGQPQHF
>few|TRBV4-1|-|TRBJ2-7
TGCGCCAGCAGTTCGTTAGGCGGGGAGAGCTCCTACGAGCAGTACTTC
CASSSLGGESSYEQYF
>many|TRBV18|TRBD2|TRBJ2-2
TGTGCCAGCTCACGACTTAGCGGGAGCACCGATACCGGGGAGCTGTTTTTT
CASSRLSGSTDTGELFF
>-|TRBV15|TRBD2|TRBJ2-5
TGTGCCACCAGCAGAAGTGACCAGCGGGAGTGGGAAGAGACCCAGTACTTC
CATSRSDQREWEETQYF
>-|TRBV12-3/TRBV12-4|-|TRBJ1-6
TGTGCCAGCAGCCGGGGCCGCGGCTCCTATAATTCACCCCTCCACTTT
CASSRGRGSYNSPLHF
>-|TRBV30|-|TRBJ2-1
TGTGCCTGGAGTGTTGCCGGGGGGCCCGACCCCGAGCAGTTCTTC
CAWSVAGGPDPEQFF
>-|TRBV4-1|-|TRBJ2-1
TGCGCCAGCAGCCAAGAACAGGATTCTTACAATGAGCAGTTCTTC
CASSQEQDSYNEQFF
>-|TRBV2|-|TRBJ2-3
TGTGCCAGCAGTGAAGCGTGGAATCCTAGCACAGATACGCAGTATTTT
CASSEAWNPSTDTQYF
>-|TRBV7-9|-|TRBJ2-1
TGTGCCAGCAGCTTCCCGATTCGTGATGAGCAGTTCTTC
CASSFPIRDEQFF
>few|TRBV7-6|-|TRBJ1-4
TGTGCCAGCAGTAATGGGCTTAATGAAAAACTGTTTTTT
CASSNGLNEKLFF
>once|TRBV6-5|TRBD2|TRBJ2-5
TGTGCCAGCAGTTACTCCCCGGGGCTAGCGGGAGGGGAGACCCAGTACTTC
CASSYSPGLAGGETQYF
>-|TRBV5-6|-|TRBJ1-3
TGTGCCAGCAGCTTGGGGCAGGGGTACGGAAACACCATATATTTT
CASSLGQGYGNTIYF
>-|TRBV4-2|TRBD2|TRBJ2-5
TGTGCCAGCAGCCAAGTTGGGCTAGCGGGGGGGCAGAGAGAGACCCAGTACTTC
CASSQVGLAGGQRETQYF
>few|TRBV21-1|-|TRBJ1-2
TGTGCCAGCAGCGGCCGCGGGGCAGGTTCTAACTATGGCTACACCTTC
CASSGRGAGSNYGYTF
>few|TRBV30|-|TRBJ2-7
TGTGCCTGGACAGGCACCTACGAGCAGTACTTC
CAWTGTYEQYF
>many|TRBV11-2|-|TRBJ1-1
TGTGCCAGCAAGATAGGGACTTCAGGGAACACTGAAGCTTTCTTT
CASKIGTSGNTEAFF
>many|TRBV5-5|TRBD2|TRBJ2-2
TGTGCCAGCAGCTTGTTACTAGCGGGGCCGCTGGTCACCGGGGAGCTGTTTTTT
CASSLLLAGPLVTGELFF
>-|TRBV5-6|TRBD2|TRBJ2-3
TGTGCCAGCAGCGGAGAAACAGCGGGAGCAGATACGCAGTATTTT
CASSGETAGADTQYF